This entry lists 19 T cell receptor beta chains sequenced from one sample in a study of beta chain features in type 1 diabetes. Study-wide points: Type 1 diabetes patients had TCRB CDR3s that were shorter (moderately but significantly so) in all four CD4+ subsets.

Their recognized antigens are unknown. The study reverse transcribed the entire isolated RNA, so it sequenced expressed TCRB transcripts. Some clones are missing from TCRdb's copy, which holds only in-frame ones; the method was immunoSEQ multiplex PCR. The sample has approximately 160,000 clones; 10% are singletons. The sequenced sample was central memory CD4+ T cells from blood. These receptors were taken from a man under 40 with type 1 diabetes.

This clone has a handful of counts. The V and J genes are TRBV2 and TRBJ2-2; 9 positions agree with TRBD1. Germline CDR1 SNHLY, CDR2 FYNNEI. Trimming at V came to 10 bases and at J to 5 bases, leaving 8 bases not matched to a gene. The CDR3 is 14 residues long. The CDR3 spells CATKGQGMTGELFF. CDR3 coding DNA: TGTGCCACAAAAGGACAGGGGATGACCGGGGAGCTGTTTTTT.

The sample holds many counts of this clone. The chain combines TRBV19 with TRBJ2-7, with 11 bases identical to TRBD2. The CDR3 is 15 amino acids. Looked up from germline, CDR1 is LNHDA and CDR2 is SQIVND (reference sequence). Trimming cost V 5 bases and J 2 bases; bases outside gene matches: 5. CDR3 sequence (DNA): TGTGCCAGTAGTGTCGGGACTAGCGGAGCCTACGAGCAGTACTTC. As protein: CASSVGTSGAYEQYF.

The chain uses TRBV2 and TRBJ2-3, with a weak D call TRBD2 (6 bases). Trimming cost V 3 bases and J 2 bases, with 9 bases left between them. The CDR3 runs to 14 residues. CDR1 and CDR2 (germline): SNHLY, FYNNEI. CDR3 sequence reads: CASSEGTATDTQYF. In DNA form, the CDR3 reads TGTGCCAGCAGTGAGGGGACTGCCACAGATACGCAGTATTTT.

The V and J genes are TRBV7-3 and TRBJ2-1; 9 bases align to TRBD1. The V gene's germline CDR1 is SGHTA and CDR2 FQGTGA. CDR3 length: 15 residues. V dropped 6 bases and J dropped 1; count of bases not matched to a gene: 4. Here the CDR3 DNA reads TGTGCCAGCAGTACCGGGACAGGGTCCTACAATGAGCAGTTCTTC. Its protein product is CASSTGTGSYNEQFF.

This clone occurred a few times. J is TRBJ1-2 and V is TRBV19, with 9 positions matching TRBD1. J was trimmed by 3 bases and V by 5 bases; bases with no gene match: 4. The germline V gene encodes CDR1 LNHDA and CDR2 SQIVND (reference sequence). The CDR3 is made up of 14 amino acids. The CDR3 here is CASSRQGDYYGYTF. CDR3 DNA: TGTGCCAGTAGTCGACAGGGGGATTACTATGGCTACACCTTC.

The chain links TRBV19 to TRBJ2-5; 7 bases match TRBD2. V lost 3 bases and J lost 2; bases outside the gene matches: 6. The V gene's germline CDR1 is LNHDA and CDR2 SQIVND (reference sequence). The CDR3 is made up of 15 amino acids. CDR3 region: CASSIQRGYQETQYF. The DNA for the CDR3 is TGTGCCAGTAGTATCCAGCGGGGATATCAAGAGACCCAGTACTTC.

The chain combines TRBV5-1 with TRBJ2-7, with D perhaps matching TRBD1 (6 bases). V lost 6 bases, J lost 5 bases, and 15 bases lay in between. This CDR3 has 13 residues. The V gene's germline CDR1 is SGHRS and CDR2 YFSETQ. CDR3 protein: CASTEGGGHEQYF. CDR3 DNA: TGCGCCAGCACCGAAGGTGGGGGCCACGAGCAGTACTTC. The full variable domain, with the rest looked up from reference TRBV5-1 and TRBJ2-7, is KAGVTQTPRYLIKTRGQQVTLSCSPISGHRSVSWYQQTPGQGLQFLFEYFSETQRNKGNFPGRFSGRQFSNSRSEMNVSTLELGDSALYLCASTEGGGHEQYFGPGTRLTVT.

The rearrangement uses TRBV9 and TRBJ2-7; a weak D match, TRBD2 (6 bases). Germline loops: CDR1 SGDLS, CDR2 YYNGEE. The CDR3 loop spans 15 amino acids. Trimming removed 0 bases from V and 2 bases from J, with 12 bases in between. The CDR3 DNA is TGTGCCAGCAGCGTAGGAGGAGGGCCAGCCTACGAGCAGTACTTC. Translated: CASSVGGGPAYEQYF.

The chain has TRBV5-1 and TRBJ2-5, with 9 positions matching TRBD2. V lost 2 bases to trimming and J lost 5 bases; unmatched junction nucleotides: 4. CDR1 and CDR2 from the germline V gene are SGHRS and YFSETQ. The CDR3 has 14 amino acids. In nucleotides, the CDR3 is TGCGCCAGCAGCTTTCTAGCGGGACCGGAGACCCAGTACTTC. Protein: CASSFLAGPETQYF.

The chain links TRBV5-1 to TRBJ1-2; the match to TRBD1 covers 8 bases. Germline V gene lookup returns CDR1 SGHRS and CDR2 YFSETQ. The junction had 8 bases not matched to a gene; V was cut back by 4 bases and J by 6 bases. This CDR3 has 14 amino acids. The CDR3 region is CASSQQGVWDGYTF. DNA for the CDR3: TGCGCCAGCAGCCAACAGGGGGTCTGGGATGGCTACACCTTC. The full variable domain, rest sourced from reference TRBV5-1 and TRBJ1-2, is KAGVTQTPRYLIKTRGQQVTLSCSPISGHRSVSWYQQTPGQGLQFLFEYFSETQRNKGNFPGRFSGRQFSNSRSEMNVSTLELGDSALYLCASSQQGVWDGYTFGSGTRLTVV.

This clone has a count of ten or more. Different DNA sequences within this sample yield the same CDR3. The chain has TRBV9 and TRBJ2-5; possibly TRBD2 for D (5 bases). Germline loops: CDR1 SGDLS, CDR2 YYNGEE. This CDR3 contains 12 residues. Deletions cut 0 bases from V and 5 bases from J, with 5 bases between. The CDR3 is CASSVGGETQYF. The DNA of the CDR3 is TGTGCCAGCAGCGTAGGAGGGGAGACCCAGTACTTC.

The CDR3 reads CASSQFLADTNNEQFF. In DNA form, the CDR3 reads TGCGCCAGCAGCCAATTTCTAGCGGATACTAACAATGAGCAGTTCTTC. The chain is built from TRBV4-3 and TRBJ2-1; 7 nucleotides line up with TRBD2. This CDR3 contains 16 residues. In germline, CDR1 is LGHNA, CDR2 YSLEER. With 2 bases clipped from V and 5 bases from J, the junction kept 9 bases outside the gene matches.

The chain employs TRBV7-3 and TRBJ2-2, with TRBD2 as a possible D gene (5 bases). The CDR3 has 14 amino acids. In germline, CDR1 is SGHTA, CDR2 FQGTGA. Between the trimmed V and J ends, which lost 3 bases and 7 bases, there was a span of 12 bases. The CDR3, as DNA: TGTGCCAGCAGCTTTGAAGGCGGGCGCGGGGAGCTGTTTTTT. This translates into CASSFEGGRGELFF.

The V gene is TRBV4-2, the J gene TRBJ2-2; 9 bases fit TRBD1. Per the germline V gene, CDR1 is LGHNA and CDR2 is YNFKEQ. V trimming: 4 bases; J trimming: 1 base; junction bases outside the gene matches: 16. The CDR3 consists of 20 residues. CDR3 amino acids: CASSPRPGQGDGRNTGELFF. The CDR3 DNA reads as TGTGCCAGCAGCCCCAGGCCGGGACAGGGAGACGGTCGGAACACCGGGGAGCTGTTTTTT.

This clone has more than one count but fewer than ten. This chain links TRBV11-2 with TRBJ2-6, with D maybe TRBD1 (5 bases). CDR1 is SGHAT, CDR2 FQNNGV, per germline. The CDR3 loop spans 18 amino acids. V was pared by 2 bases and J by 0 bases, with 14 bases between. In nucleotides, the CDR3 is TGTGCCAGCAGCTTATCCCCCTGGGGCCCCTCTGGGGCCAACGTCCTGACTTTC. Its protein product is CASSLSPWGPSGANVLTF. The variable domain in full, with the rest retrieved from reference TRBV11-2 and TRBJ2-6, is EAGVAQSPRYKIIEKRQSVAFWCNPISGHATLYWYQQILGQGPKLLIQFQNNGVVDDSQLPKDRFSAERLKGVDSTLKIQPAKLEDSAVYLCASSLSPWGPSGANVLTFGAGSRLTVL.

The CDR3 bases are TGCGCCAGCAGCCGGGACAGGGGGTCGAGCACTGAAGCTTTCTTT. Protein product: CASSRDRGSSTEAFF. The chain carries TRBV5-1 and TRBJ1-1; 11 bases fit TRBD1. With 4 bases clipped from V and 4 bases from J, the junction kept 6 bases outside the gene matches. This CDR3 spans 15 amino acids. Germline V gene sequence: CDR1 SGHRS, CDR2 YFSETQ. Full variable domain (outside the CDR3, taken from reference TRBV5-1 and TRBJ1-1): KAGVTQTPRYLIKTRGQQVTLSCSPISGHRSVSWYQQTPGQGLQFLFEYFSETQRNKGNFPGRFSGRQFSNSRSEMNVSTLELGDSALYLCASSRDRGSSTEAFFGQGTRLTVV.

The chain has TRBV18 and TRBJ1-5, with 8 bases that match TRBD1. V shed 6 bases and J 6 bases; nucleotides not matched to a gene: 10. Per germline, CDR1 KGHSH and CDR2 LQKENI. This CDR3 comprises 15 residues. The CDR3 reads CASSPIQGVTQPQHF. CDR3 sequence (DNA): TGTGCCAGCTCTCCGATACAGGGGGTGACTCAGCCCCAGCATTTT.

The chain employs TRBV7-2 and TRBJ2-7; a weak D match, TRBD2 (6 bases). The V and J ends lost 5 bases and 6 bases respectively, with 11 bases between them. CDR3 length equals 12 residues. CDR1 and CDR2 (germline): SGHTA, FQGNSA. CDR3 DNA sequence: TGTGCCAGCAGCCCGACTAGTTCCGAGCAGTACTTC. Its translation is CASSPTSSEQYF.

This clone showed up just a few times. Written as DNA, the CDR3 is TGTGCCAGCAGCCTCGGGGGGGACAGCTTTCTTGGCGAGCAGTACTTC. It specifies CASSLGGDSFLGEQYF. The chain employs TRBV9 and TRBJ2-7; D is perhaps TRBD2 (8 bases). Trimming cost V 4 bases and J 6 bases, with 23 bases left between them. Germline CDR1 and CDR2: SGDLS and YYNGEE. The CDR3 sequence is 16 residues long. Combining the CDR3 with reference TRBV9 and TRBJ2-7 gives the whole variable domain DSGVTQTPKHLITATGQRVTLRCSPRSGDLSVYWYQQSLDQGLQFLIQYYNGEERAKGNILERFSAQQFPDLHSELNLSSLELGDSALYFCASSLGGDSFLGEQYFGPGTRLTVT.